The sequence of this T cell receptor beta chain was determined in a study of memory CD4+ T cells and cytomegalovirus serostatus (dated by TCRdb to between 2019 and 2020). For the wider study: The approximately 35 healthy Belgian adults in the cohort included 9 who were CMV seropositive and roughly 24 who were CMV seronegative. To replicate a published TCR-based CMV serostatus classifier, the study sequenced CD4+ memory TCRbeta repertoires from a Belgian cohort whose cytomegalovirus serostatus was known. General conclusions and limits of the study: Of over 150 previously reported CMV-associated TCRbeta sequences, about 68 appeared in the CD4+ memory repertoires, each in one to five individuals. On the Belgian cohort, the classifier based on the original framework reached a median bootstrapped AUC of roughly 0.94, with a 95% CI of 0.76-1.00. Unlike the original study, which covered naive and memory CD4+ and CD8+ populations, the Belgian study sequenced only CD4+CD45RO+ memory cells. For predicting CMV serostatus, the median bootstrapped AUC was about 0.96 using the original framework and almost 0.93 using a US-trained random forest. The results were interpreted as suggesting that the CMV-associated TCR signature is largely present in the CD4+ memory repertoire.

The germline V end is reduced by 8 bases and the J end by 2 bases; junction bases left unmatched: 8. Sequences SGHTA (CDR1) and FQGNSA (CDR2) are obtained from the germline V gene. The CDR3 has 16 amino acids, counting the end cysteine and phenylalanine. The only DNA kept is the CDR3, 48 bases in frame from the first base. The Quick-DNA Microprep Kit was used to extract genomic DNA from the sorted cells. Amplification of TCRbeta DNA was done with the immunoSEQ hsTCRbeta kit, following the protocol from the manufacturer. An Illumina MiSeq instrument was used to sequence the TCRbeta libraries. On the authors' methods: Once out-of-frame sequences had been removed, 2,204,828 distinct TCRbeta sequences were left, which works out to an average of roughly 64,000 per individual. Two values were used to score each individual: the count of around 150 previously reported CMV-associated TCRbeta sequences and the total count of productive distinct TCRbeta sequences. A beta-binomial model was reimplemented in Python, and random forests from scikit-learn, run with default parameters, were trained on data from the US cohort. On the Belgian cohort, classifier performance was reported as the median AUC, along with percentile confidence intervals, across 10,000 bootstrap iterations. The clones in this table, taken by TCRdb from immuneACCESS, are in-frame only. Not every clone is retained; where verified, under half of the shortfall comes from an unresolved V gene, and the cause of the rest is unknown. The DNA was the basis for D and trimming; V, J and clone size are from that table. The sample contains tens of thousands of clones, 60% to 80% of them found a single time. Less than 1.5% of the sample rests with the top ten.

Points on this clone: Its antigen is unknown. The sample holds no much larger clone one base away, and base qualities are not on file.

A FACSAria II was used to sort memory CD4+ T cells, defined as single viable CD3+CD4+CD8-CD45RO+ cells. CMV serostatus was assessed using a Roche Elecsys assay, by which serum IgG against CMV pp150, pp28, p38 and p52 was detected. After the samples were thawed, total CD4+ T cells were enriched through positive selection using CD4 magnetic microbeads. The samples came from a separate study whose specific focus was interrogating the CD4+ T cell memory repertoire. Following standard operating procedures, peripheral blood mononuclear cells were isolated and cryopreserved, while serum was kept at -80 degrees C. The staining relied on CD3-PerCP (BW264/56), CD4-APC (RPA-T4), CD45RO-PE (UCHT1) and CD8-Pacific Orange (3B5) antibodies, and Sytox blue was used to exclude non-viable cells.

This chain is built from TRBV7-2 and TRBJ2-3; 12 of the junction bases match TRBD2. The receptor was derived from an adult in good health and CMV-seropositive. Sequencing input: memory CD4+ T cells from blood. Here is the DNA: TGTGCCAGCGTGAAGGCTAGCGGGGGGGACACAGATACGCAGTATTTT. Translated, this is CASVKASGGDTDTQYF. Joined to the reference TRBV7-2 and TRBJ2-3 proteins, this CDR3 gives the full variable domain: GAGVSQSPSNKVTEKGKDVELRCDPISGHTALYWYRQSLGQGLEFLIYFQGNSAPDKSGLPSDRFSAERTGGSVSTLTIQRTQQEDSAVYLCASVKASGGDTDTQYFGPGTRLTVL.